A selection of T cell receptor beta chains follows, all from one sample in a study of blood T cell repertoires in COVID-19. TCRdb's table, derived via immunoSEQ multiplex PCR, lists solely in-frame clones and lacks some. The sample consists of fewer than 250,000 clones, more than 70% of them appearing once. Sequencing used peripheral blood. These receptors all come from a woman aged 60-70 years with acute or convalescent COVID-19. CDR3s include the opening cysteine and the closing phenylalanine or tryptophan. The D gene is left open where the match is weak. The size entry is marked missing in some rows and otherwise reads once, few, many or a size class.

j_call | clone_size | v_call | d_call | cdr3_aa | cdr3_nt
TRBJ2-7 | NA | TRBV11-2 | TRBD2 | CASSLDVLAGGTYEQYF | TGTGCCAGCAGCTTAGACGTCCTAGCGGGGGGCACCTACGAGCAGTACTTC
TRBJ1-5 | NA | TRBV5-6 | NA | CASSLRITGRYQPQHF | TGTGCCAGCAGCTTGAGGATTACAGGGCGCTATCAGCCCCAGCATTTT
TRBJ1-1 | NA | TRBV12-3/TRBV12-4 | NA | CASTRALVEAFF | TGTGCCAGCACCAGGGCCCTGGTTGAAGCTTTCTTT
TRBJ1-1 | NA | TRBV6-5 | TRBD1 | CASSYLTGQGRSEAFF | TGTGCCAGCAGTTACTTAACGGGACAGGGGAGGTCTGAAGCTTTCTTT
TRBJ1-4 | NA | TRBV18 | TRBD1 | CASSSGQGSEKLFF | TGTGCCAGCTCATCGGGACAGGGGAGTGAAAAACTGTTTTTT
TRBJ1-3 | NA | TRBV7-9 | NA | CASSQRGTKYGNTIYF | TGTGCCAGCAGCCAACGCGGGACCAAGTATGGAAACACCATATATTTT
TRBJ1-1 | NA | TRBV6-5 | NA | CASRRHMNTEAFF | TGTGCCAGCAGGAGGCATATGAACACTGAAGCTTTCTTT
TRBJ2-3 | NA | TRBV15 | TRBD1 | CATSRGDRGVTDTQYF | TGTGCCACCAGCAGGGGGGACAGGGGCGTAACAGATACGCAGTATTTT
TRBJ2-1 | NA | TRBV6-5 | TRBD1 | CASSPPRTGYNEQFF | TGTGCCAGCAGTCCCCCACGGACAGGTTACAATGAGCAGTTCTTC
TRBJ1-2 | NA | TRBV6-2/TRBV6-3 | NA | CASSETGRGYGYTF | TGTGCCAGCAGCGAAACAGGTCGTGGCTATGGCTACACCTTC
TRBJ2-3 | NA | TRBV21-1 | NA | CASSKGAGFRTDTQYF | TGTGCCAGCAGCAAAGGGGCGGGATTTCGCACAGATACGCAGTATTTT
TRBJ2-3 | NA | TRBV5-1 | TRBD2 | CASSLGLAGFTDTQYF | TGCGCCAGCAGCTTGGGCCTAGCGGGATTCACAGATACGCAGTATTTT
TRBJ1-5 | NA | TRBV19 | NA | CASSIEGGPQHF | TGTGCCAGTAGTATAGAAGGAGGACCCCAGCATTTT
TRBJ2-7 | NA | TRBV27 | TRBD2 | CASSSRTSGLEQYF | TGTGCCAGCAGTTCTAGGACTAGCGGCCTCGAGCAGTACTTC
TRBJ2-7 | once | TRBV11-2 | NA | CASSLTAMAGRRYF | TGTGCCAGCAGCTTGACGGCGATGGCGGGAAGGCGGTACTTC
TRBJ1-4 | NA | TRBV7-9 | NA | CASSPSPSTEKLFF | TGTGCCAGCAGCCCTAGTCCCTCGACTGAAAAACTGTTTTTT
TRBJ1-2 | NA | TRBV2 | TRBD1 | CASSTPPGQRTPNYGYTF | TGTGCCAGCAGTACCCCCCCGGGACAGCGCACCCCAAACTATGGCTACACCTTC
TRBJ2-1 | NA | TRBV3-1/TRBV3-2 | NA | CASSLPRTGVAGVDEQFF | TGTGCCAGCAGCCTCCCACGGACAGGGGTAGCGGGAGTCGATGAGCAGTTCTTC
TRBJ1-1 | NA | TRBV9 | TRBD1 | CASSGRQGAMANTEAFF | TGTGCCAGCAGCGGAAGGCAGGGGGCAATGGCGAACACTGAAGCTTTCTTT
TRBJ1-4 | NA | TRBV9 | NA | CASSPREDEKLFF | TGTGCCAGCAGCCCCCGCGAAGATGAAAAACTGTTTTTT
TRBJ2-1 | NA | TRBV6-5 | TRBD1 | CASSLGGQGVNEQFF | TGTGCCAGCAGCCTAGGGGGACAGGGGGTCAATGAGCAGTTCTTC
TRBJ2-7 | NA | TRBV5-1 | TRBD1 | CASSLASVGTGFVYEQYF | TGCGCCAGCAGCTTGGCGTCGGTAGGGACAGGGTTCGTATACGAGCAGTACTTC
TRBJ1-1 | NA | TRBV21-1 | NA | CASSKVARGAFF | NA
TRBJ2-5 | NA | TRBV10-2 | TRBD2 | CASSEGLAGVRETQYF | TGCGCCAGCAGTGAAGGACTAGCGGGAGTCCGGGAGACCCAGTACTTC